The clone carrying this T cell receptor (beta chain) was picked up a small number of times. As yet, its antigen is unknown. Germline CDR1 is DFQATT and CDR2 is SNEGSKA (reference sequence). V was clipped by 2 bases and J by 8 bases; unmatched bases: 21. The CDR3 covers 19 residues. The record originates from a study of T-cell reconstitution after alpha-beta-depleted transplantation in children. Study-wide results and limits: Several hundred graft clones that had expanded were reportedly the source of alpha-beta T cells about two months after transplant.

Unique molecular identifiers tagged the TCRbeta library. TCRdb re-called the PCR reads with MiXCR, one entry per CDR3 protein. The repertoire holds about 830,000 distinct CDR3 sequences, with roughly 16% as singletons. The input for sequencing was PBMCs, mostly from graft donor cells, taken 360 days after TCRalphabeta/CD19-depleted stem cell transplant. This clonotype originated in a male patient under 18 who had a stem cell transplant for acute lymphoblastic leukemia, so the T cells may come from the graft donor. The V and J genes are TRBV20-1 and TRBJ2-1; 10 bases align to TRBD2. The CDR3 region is CSARYDRSRVLAGVYEQFF. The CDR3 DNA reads TGCAGTGCTAGATACGACAGGTCGAGGGTTCTAGCGGGAGTCTATGAGCAGTTCTTC.